This T cell receptor beta chain emerged from a study of shared clonotypes between healthy human individuals. Regarding this clone: Its target is not known.

The method was immunoSEQ multiplex PCR; TCRdb's version includes in-frame clones alone and lacks a portion of them. The table lists nearly 1 million clones, over 60% of them singletons. Germline lookup yields CDR1 KGHSY and CDR2 FQNENV. CDR3 length: 13 residues. Trimming stripped 7 bases from V and 5 bases from J, with 12 bases between. The study's findings and limits: A reduction in generation probabilities was seen for non-shared clonotypes relative to those shared by all four donors. Larger estimated richness was generally recorded for naive subsets relative to memory subsets.

The chain couples TRBV16 to TRBJ1-5; D is perhaps TRBD1 (6 bases). This TCR was recovered from a man aged 18 to 29 in good health. What was sequenced was memory CD4+ T cells sorted from blood. Subset noted: CD45RA-negative fraction. CDR3 DNA sequence: TGTGCCAGCACCCAGAGGGGGGATCAGCCCCAGCATTTT. It yields the protein CASTQRGDQPQHF.